A selection of T cell receptor beta chains follows, all from one sample in a study of human T cells and chemical hapten exposure. TCRdb re-analysed the RACE reads in MiXCR, keeping a single row per CDR3 protein. The table includes tens of thousands of distinct CDR3 sequences, 8.5% detected once. The material was whole blood, obtained in connection with sensitization to the hapten diphenylcyclopropenone (DPC). These receptors were obtained from a woman aged 50 to 60 with alopecia areata. Some clones in this sample may be carry-over from other donors' samples. Each CDR3 is given with its conserved first and last residue. Fields, in order: V gene, D gene, J gene, clone size, CDR3 DNA, CDR3 protein. A D gene is named only where the DNA matches it firmly. Size tells how often a clone was seen (once, few, many) or the class of an expanded clone, and some rows leave it out.

V gene: TRBV19
D gene: TRBD1
J gene: TRBJ2-6
clone size: .
CDR3 DNA: TGTGCCAGTACCGGGACAGGGTTGTCTGGGGTCAACGTCCTGACTTTC
CDR3 protein: CASTGTGLSGVNVLTF

V gene: TRBV6-5
D gene: .
J gene: TRBJ2-5
clone size: many
CDR3 DNA: TGTGCCAGCAGACCACCCTCAGCGACGGAGACCCAGTACTTC
CDR3 protein: CASRPPSATETQYF

V gene: TRBV4-1
D gene: .
J gene: TRBJ2-1
clone size: .
CDR3 DNA: TGCGCCAGCAGCCAAAGGCCGGATGAGCAGTTCTTC
CDR3 protein: CASSQRPDEQFF

V gene: TRBV5-1
D gene: TRBD1
J gene: TRBJ2-5
clone size: .
CDR3 DNA: TGCGCCAGCAGCTTGTTACCGGGACAGGGCGCAATGGAGACCCAGTACTTC
CDR3 protein: CASSLLPGQGAMETQYF

V gene: TRBV6-2/TRBV6-3
D gene: TRBD1
J gene: TRBJ2-1
clone size: many
CDR3 DNA: TGTGCCAGCACCAACAACAGGGGGGTTGAGCAGTTCTTC
CDR3 protein: CASTNNRGVEQFF

V gene: TRBV7-9
D gene: .
J gene: TRBJ2-5
clone size: many
CDR3 DNA: TGTGCCAGCAGCTCCTTTCGGTCGGGCGGGCAAGAGACCCAGTACTTC
CDR3 protein: CASSSFRSGGQETQYF

V gene: TRBV4-3
D gene: .
J gene: TRBJ1-6
clone size: few
CDR3 DNA: TGCGCCAGCAGCCAGGAGCTGGTTTCTTCACCCCTCCACTTT
CDR3 protein: CASSQELVSSPLHF

V gene: TRBV5-4
D gene: .
J gene: TRBJ1-1
clone size: .
CDR3 DNA: TGTGCCAGCAGCGCTCACCCTGGGGGGCGACAAAATGAAGCTTTCTTT
CDR3 protein: CASSAHPGGRQNEAFF

V gene: TRBV12-3/TRBV12-4
D gene: TRBD1
J gene: TRBJ1-5
clone size: many
CDR3 DNA: TGTGCCAGCAGTTTCCGCGACAGGGGCCCCAATCAGCCCCAGCATTTT
CDR3 protein: CASSFRDRGPNQPQHF

V gene: TRBV6-5
D gene: .
J gene: TRBJ1-2
clone size: many
CDR3 DNA: TGTGCCAGCAGTTACGAGGGTAACTATGGCTACACCTTC
CDR3 protein: CASSYEGNYGYTF

V gene: TRBV5-1
D gene: .
J gene: TRBJ2-7
clone size: few
CDR3 DNA: TGCGCCAGCAGCTTGGCCGGCCAGGAGACCTACGAGCAGTACTTC
CDR3 protein: CASSLAGQETYEQYF

V gene: TRBV6-5
D gene: TRBD1
J gene: TRBJ1-6
clone size: few
CDR3 DNA: TGTGCCAGCAGCCCGGGAGGGGGCGATAATTCACCCCTCCACTTT
CDR3 protein: CASSPGGGDNSPLHF

V gene: TRBV7-2
D gene: TRBD1
J gene: TRBJ1-6
clone size: few
CDR3 DNA: TGTGCCAGCAGCCAGGGACAGCTTAATTCACCCCTCCACTTT
CDR3 protein: CASSQGQLNSPLHF

V gene: TRBV7-9
D gene: TRBD1
J gene: TRBJ1-2
clone size: many
CDR3 DNA: TGTGCCAGCAGCCCTACAGGGGGTATGCTTGGCTACACCTTC
CDR3 protein: CASSPTGGMLGYTF

V gene: TRBV4-1
D gene: TRBD1
J gene: TRBJ2-7
clone size: few
CDR3 DNA: TGCGCCAGCAGCCAAGGGGACAGGGGTGCCTACGAGCAGTACTTC
CDR3 protein: CASSQGDRGAYEQYF

V gene: TRBV27
D gene: .
J gene: TRBJ2-6
clone size: many
CDR3 DNA: TGTGCCAGCATGAGGGGGGTTACCTCTGGGGCCAACGTCCTGACTTTC
CDR3 protein: CASMRGVTSGANVLTF

V gene: TRBV15
D gene: .
J gene: TRBJ1-4
clone size: many
CDR3 DNA: TGTGCCACCAGCACTGGACCGACCATTGATGGAGAAAAACTGTTTTTT
CDR3 protein: CATSTGPTIDGEKLFF